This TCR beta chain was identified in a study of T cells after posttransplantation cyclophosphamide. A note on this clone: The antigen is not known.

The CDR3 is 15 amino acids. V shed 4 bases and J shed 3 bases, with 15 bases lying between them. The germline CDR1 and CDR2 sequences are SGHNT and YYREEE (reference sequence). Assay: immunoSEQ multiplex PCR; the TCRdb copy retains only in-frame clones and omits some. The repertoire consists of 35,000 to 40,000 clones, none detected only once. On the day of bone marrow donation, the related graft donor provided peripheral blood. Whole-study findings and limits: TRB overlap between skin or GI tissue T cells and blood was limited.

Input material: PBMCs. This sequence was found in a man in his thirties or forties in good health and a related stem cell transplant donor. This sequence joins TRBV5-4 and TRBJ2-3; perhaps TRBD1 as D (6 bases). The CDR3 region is CASSALGGRTDTQYF. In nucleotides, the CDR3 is TGTGCCAGCAGCGCGCTAGGGGGTCGGACAGATACGCAGTATTTT.